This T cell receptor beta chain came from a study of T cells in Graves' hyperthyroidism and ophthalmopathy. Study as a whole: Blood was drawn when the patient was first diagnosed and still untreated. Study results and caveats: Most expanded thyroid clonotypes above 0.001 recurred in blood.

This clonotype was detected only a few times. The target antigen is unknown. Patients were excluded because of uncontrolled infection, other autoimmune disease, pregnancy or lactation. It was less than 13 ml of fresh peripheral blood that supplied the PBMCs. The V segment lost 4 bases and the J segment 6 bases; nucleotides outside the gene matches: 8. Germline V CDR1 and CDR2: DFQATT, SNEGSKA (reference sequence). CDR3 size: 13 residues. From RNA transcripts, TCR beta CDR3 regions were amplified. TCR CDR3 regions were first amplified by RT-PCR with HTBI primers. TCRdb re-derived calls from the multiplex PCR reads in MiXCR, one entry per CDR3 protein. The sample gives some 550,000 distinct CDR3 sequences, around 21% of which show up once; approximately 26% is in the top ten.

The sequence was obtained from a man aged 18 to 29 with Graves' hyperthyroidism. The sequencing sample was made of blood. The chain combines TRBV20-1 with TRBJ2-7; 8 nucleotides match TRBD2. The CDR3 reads CSAMPGLVPEQYF. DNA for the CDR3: TGCAGTGCTATGCCGGGACTAGTACCCGAGCAGTACTTC.